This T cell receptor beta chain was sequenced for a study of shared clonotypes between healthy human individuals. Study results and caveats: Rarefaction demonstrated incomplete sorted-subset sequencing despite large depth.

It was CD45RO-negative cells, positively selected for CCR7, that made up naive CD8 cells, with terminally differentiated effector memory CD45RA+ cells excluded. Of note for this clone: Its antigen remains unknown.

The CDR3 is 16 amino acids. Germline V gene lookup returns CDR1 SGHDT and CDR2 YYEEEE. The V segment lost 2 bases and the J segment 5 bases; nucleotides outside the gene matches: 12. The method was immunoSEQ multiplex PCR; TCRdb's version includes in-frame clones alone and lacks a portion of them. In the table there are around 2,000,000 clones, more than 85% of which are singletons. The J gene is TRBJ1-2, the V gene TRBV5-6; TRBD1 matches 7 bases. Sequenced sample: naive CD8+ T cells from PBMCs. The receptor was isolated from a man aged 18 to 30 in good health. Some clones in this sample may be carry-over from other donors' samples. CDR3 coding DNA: TGTGCCAGCAGCTTAATCGGGAGGGGGCTCTGGTATGGCTACACCTTC. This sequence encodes CASSLIGRGLWYGYTF.